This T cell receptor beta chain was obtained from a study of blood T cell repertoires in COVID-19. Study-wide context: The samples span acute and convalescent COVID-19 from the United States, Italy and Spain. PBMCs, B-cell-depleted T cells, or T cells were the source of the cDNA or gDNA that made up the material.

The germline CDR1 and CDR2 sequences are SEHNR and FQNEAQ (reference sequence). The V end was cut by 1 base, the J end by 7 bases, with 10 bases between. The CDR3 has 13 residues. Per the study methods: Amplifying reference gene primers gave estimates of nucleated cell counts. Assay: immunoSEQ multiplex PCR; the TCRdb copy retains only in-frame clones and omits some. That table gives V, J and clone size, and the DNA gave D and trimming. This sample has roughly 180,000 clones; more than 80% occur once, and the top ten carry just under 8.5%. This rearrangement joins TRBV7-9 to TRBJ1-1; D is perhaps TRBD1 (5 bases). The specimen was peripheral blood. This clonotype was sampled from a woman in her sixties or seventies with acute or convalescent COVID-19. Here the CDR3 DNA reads TGTGCCAGCAGCTTAGGGACAACCCATGAAGCTTTCTTT. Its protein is CASSLGTTHEAFF.